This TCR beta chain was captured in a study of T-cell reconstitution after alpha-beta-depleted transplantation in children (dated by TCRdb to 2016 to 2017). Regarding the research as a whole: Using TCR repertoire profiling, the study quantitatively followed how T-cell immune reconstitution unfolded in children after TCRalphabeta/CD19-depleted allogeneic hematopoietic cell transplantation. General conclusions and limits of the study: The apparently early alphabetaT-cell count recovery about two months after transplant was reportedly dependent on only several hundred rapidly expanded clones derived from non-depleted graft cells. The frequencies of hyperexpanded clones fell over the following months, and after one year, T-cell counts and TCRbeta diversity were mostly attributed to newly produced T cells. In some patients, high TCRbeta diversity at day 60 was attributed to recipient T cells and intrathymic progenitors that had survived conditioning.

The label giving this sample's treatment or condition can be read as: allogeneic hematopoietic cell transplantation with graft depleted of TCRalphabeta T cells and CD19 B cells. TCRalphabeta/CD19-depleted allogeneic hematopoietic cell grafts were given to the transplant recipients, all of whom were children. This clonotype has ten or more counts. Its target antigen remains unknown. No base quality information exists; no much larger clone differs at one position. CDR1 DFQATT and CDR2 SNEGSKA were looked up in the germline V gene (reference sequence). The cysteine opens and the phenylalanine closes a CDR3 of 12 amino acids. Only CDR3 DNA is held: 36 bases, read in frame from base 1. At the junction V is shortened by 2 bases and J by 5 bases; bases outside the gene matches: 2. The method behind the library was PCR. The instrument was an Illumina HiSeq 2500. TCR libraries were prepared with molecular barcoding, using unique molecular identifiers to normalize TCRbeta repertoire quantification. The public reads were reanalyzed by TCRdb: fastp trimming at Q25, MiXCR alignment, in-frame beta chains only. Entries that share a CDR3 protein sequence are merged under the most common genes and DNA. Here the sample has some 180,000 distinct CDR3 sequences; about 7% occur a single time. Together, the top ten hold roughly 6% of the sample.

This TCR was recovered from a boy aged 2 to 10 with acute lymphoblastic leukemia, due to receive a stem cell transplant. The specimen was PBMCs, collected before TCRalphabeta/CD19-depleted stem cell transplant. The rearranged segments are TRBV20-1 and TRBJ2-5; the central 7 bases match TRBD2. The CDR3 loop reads CSARLTSETQYF. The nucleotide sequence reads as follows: TGCAGTGCTAGATTGACTAGCGAGACCCAGTACTTC.